These 2 T cell receptor beta chains originate from one sample sequenced in a study of blood T cells in healthy people across ages. The authors ran a second PCR of about 7 to 12 cycles using a sample-barcoded 5' primer and a J-beta primer mix. Via MiXCR, TCRdb re-called the 5' RACE reads, giving one row per CDR3 protein. The data show around 1,700,000 distinct CDR3 sequences, roughly 28% seen once. Input material: blood. All receptors derive from a woman under 40 in good health.

This clonotype was seen ten or more times. V usage is TRBV20-1 and J usage is TRBJ2-1; 7 bases align to TRBD2. With 1 base clipped from V and 4 bases from J, the junction kept 13 bases outside the gene matches. The CDR3 is 17 residues long. The germline CDR1 and CDR2 sequences are DFQATT and SNEGSKA (reference sequence). The CDR3 region has the DNA TGCAGTGCTAGAGTCAGGGAGGGGAGAGGGGTTTACAATGAGCAGTTCTTC. The encoded protein is CSARVREGRGVYNEQFF.

This clonotype was detected many times. The V gene is TRBV27, the J gene TRBJ2-7; either TRBD1 or TRBD2 may supply D (5 bases each). The ends were cut back, 6 bases at V and 5 bases at J, with 17 bases in the middle. Looked up from germline, CDR1 is MNHEY and CDR2 is SMNVEV (reference sequence). The CDR3 covers 14 residues. The CDR3 DNA reads TGTGCCAGCAGAGCCATCGAAGTGGGGGACGAGCAGTACTTC. It yields the protein CASRAIEVGDEQYF.